Included here is one T cell receptor beta chain sequence, with context. Its target antigen remains unknown. The record has no base qualities; no much larger clone is one base away. From the cysteine up to the phenylalanine, the CDR3 has a length of 15 residues. Only the CDR3 DNA stays, 45 bases, in frame from base 1. The data were taken from a study of T cell changes during pregnancy in multiple sclerosis (dated by TCRdb to between 2018 and 2020). Regarding the complete study: The study looked at changes in the T cell repertoire across pregnancy in women with multiple sclerosis.

The library was generated by the immunoSEQ multiplex PCR assay. As stored in TCRdb, this immuneACCESS dataset retains in-frame rearrangements with V and J assigned. A fraction of the clones does not appear; measured against another copy, unresolved V genes explain less than half of the discrepancy, and the remainder lacks a known reason. The sample table holds approximately 70,000 clones, of which 94% were seen once. Jointly, the top ten make up 0.11% to 0.15% of the sample. The TCR was taken from a female donor with multiple sclerosis, enrolled in a pregnancy study. The chain is assembled from TRBV7-5 and TRBJ2-5; the D segment call TRBD2 is taken from the table without a DNA check. TRBV7-5 is shown as a pseudogene. The sequenced sample was CD4+ T cells from peripheral blood mononuclear cells, obtained after pregnancy. The CDR3 reads as follows: CARSPSGSSEETQYF. The DNA is as follows: TGTGCCAGAAGCCCTAGCGGGAGCTCTGAAGAGACCCAGTACTTC.